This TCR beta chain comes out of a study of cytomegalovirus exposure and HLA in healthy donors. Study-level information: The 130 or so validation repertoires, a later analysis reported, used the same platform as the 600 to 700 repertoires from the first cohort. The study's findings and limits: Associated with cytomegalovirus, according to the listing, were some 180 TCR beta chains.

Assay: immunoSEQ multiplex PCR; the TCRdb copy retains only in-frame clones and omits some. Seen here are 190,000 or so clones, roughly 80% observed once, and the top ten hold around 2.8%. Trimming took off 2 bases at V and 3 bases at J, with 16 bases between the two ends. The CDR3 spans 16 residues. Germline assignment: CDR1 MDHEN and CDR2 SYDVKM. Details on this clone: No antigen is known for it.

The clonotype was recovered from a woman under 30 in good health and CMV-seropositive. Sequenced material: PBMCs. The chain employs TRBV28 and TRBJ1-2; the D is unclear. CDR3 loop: CASSLRVRGSYYGYTF. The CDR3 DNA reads TGTGCCAGCAGTTTAAGGGTGCGGGGTAGCTACTATGGCTACACCTTC.